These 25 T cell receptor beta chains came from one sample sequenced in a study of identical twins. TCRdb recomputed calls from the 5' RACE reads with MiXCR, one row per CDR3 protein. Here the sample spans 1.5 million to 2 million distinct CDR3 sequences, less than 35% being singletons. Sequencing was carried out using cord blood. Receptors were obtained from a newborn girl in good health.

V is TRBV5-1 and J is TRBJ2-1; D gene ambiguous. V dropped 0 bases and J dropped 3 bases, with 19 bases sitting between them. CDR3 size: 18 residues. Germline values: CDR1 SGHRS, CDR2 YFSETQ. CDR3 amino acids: CASSLEGPLVGFYNEQFF. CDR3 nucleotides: TGCGCCAGCAGCTTGGAAGGCCCCCTAGTGGGGTTCTACAATGAGCAGTTCTTC.

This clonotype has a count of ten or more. This CDR3 is CSVEGGEGLSYNEQFF. CDR3 nucleotides: TGCAGCGTTGAGGGAGGGGAGGGACTCTCCTACAATGAGCAGTTCTTC. The chain carries TRBV29-1 and TRBJ2-1; 7 bases align to TRBD2. This CDR3 has 16 residues. Trimming removed 3 bases from V and 0 bases from J; junction bases left unmatched: 8. Germline V gene sequence: CDR1 SQVTM, CDR2 ANQGSEA.

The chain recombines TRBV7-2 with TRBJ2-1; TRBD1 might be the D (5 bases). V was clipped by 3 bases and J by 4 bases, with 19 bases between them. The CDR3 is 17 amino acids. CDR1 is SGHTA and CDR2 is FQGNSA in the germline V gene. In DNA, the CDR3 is TGTGCCAGCAGCTTCCAACTTCGGGCGACAGCATACAATGAGCAGTTCTTC. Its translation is CASSFQLRATAYNEQFF.

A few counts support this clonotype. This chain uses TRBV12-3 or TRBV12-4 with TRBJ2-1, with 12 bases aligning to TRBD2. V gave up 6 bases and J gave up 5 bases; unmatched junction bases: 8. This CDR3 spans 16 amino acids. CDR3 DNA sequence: TGTGCCAGCAGCTCGAGACTAGCGGGGGAAGACAATGAGCAGTTCTTC. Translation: CASSSRLAGEDNEQFF.

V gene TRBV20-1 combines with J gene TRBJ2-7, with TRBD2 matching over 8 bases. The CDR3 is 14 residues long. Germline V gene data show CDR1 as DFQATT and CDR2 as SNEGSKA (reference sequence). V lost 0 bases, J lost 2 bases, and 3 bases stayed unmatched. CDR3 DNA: TGCAGTGCTAGAGAGGACGGGAGGGCCTACGAGCAGTACTTC. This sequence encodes CSAREDGRAYEQYF.

CDR3: CASRTSGDPTDTQYF. For the CDR3, the DNA is TGTGCCAGCAGGACTAGCGGGGACCCCACAGATACGCAGTATTTT. The chain joins TRBV27 to TRBJ2-3; 11 bases agree with TRBD2. V shed 6 bases and J 2 bases; nucleotides not matched to a gene: 4. The CDR3 is 15 amino acids. Germline lookup yields CDR1 MNHEY and CDR2 SMNVEV (reference sequence).

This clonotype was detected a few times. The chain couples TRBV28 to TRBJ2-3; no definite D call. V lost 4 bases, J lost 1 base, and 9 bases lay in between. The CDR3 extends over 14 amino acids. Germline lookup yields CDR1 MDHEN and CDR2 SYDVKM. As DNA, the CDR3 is TGTGCCAGCAGTTGGGGTCACCGCACAGATACGCAGTATTTT. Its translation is CASSWGHRTDTQYF.

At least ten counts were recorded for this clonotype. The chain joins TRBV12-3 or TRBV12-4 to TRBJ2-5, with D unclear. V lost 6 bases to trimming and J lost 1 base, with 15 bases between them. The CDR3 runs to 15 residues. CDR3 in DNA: TGTGCCAGCAGGCCCTCCTCCGTCTCCCAAGAGACCCAGTACTTC. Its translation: CASRPSSVSQETQYF.

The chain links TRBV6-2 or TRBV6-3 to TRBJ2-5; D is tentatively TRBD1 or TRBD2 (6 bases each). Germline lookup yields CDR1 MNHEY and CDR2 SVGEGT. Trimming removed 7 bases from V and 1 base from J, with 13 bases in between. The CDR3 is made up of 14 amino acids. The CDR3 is CASTRQEGQETQYF. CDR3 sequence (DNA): TGTGCCAGCACAAGACAGGAGGGCCAAGAGACCCAGTACTTC.

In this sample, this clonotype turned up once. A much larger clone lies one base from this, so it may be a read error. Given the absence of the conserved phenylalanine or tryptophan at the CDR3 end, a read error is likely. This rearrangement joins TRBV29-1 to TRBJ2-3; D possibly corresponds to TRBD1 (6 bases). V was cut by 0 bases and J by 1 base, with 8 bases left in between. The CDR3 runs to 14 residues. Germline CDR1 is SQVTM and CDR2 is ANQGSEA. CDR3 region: CSVEDGQRTDTQYY. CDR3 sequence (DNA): TGCAGCGTTGAAGATGGACAGCGCACAGATACGCAGTATTAT.

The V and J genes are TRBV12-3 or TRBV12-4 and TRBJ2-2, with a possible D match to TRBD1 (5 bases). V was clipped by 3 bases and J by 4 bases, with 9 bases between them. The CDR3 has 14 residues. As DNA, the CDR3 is TGTGCCAGCAGTTTGCGCAGGGCCACCGGGGAGCTGTTTTTT. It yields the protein CASSLRRATGELFF.

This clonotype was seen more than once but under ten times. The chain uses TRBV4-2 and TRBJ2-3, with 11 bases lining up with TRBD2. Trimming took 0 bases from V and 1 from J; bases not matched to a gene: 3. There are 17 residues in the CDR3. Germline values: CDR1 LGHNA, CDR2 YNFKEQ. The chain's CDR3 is CASSQEIAGGGTDTQYF. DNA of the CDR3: TGTGCCAGCAGCCAAGAAATAGCGGGGGGGGGCACAGATACGCAGTATTTT.

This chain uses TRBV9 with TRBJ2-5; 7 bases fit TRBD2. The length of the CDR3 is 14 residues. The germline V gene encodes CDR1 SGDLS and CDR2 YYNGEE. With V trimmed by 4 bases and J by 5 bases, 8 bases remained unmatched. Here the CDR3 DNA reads TGTGCCAGCAGCCCGTCAGCGGGGTTTGAGACCCAGTACTTC. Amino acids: CASSPSAGFETQYF.

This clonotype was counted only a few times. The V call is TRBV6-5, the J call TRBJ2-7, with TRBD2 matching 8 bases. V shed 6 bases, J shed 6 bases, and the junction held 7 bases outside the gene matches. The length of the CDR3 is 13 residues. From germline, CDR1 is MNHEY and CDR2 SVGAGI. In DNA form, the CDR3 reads TGTGCCAGCAGCCGCGGACTAGCTCTCGAGCAGTACTTC. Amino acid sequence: CASSRGLALEQYF.

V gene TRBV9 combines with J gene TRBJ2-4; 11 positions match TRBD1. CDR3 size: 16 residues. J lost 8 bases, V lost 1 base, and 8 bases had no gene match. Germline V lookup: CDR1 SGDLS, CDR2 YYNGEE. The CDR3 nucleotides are TGTGCCAGCAGCGTACACCCAACGGACAGGGGGCACATTCAGTACTTC. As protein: CASSVHPTDRGHIQYF.

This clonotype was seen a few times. CDR3 loop: CATSDLNGRDEQFF. CDR3 coding DNA: TGTGCCACCAGTGATTTGAACGGCCGGGATGAGCAGTTCTTC. The J gene is TRBJ2-1, the V gene TRBV24-1; D is undetermined. CDR1 is KGHDR, CDR2 SFDVKD, per germline. V was cut by 0 bases and J by 8 bases, with 10 bases left in between. The CDR3 has 14 residues.

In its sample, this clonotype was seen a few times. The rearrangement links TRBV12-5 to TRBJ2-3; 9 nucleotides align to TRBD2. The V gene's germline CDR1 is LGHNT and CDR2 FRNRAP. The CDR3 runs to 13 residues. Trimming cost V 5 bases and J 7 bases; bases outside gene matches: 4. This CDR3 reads CASGPSGGNTQYF. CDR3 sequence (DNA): TGTGCTAGTGGTCCCAGCGGGGGGAATACGCAGTATTTT.

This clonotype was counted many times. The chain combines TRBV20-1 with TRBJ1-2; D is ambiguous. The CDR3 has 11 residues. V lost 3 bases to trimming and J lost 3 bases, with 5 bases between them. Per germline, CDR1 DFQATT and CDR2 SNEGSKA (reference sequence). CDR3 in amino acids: CSASPYYGYTF. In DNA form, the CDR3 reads TGCAGTGCTAGTCCCTACTATGGCTACACCTTC.

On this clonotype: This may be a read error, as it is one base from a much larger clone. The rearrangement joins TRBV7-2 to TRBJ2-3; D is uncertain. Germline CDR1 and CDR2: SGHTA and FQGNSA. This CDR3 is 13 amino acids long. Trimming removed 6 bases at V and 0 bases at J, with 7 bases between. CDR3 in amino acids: CASRPGSTDTQYF. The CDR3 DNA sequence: TGTGCCAGCAGACCCGGGAGCACAGATACGCAGTATTTT.

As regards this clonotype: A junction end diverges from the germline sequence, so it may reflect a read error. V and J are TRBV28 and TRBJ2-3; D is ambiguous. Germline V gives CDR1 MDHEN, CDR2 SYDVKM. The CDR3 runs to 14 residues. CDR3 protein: CASGFPTRTDTQYF. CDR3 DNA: TGTGCCAGCGGTTTCCCAACCCGGACAGATACGCAGTATTTT.

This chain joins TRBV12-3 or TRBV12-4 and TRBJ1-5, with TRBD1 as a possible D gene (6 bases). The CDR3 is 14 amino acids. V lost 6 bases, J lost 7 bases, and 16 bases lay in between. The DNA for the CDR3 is TGTGCCAGCAGCTGGACGGCTCAGGGGCAGCCCCAGCATTTT. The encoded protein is CASSWTAQGQPQHF.

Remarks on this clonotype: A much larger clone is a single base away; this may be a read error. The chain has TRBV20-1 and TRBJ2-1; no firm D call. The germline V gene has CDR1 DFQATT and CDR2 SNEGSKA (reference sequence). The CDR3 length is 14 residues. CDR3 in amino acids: CSARGSSPYNERFF. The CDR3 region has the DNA TGCAGTGCTAGAGGAAGTAGTCCCTACAATGAGCGGTTCTTC.

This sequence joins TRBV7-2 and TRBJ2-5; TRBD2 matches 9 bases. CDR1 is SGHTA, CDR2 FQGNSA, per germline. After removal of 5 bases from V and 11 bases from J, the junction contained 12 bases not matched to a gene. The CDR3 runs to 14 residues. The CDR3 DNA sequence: TGTGCCAGCAGCCTTACTAGCGGGTATAGTGAGCAGTACTTC. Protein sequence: CASSLTSGYSEQYF.

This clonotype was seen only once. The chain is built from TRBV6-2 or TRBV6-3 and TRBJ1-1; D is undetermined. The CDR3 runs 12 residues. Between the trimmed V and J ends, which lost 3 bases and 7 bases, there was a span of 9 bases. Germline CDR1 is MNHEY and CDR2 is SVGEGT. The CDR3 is CASSYGRYEAFF. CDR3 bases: TGTGCCAGCAGTTATGGGCGGTATGAAGCTTTCTTT.

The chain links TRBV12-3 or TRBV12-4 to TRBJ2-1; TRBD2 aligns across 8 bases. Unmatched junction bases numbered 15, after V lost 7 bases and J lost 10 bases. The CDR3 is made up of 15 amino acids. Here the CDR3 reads CASMDGGLGAYEQFF. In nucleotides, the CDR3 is TGTGCCAGCATGGATGGGGGACTAGGTGCCTACGAGCAGTTCTTC.